This passage covers 23 T cell receptor beta chains from one sample sequenced in a study of tumor-infiltrating lymphocytes in primary liver carcinoma. A primer matching the constant region was used to make TCR beta cDNA from 450 to 550 ng of total RNA. Amplification in three nested multiplex PCR rounds with slightly modified ARM-PCR gave rise to TCR beta libraries. Two initial PCR rounds of around 10 cycles each paired TRBV1-TRBV30 forward primers with a C-beta reverse primer. From the multiplex PCR reads, TCRdb called clonotypes with MiXCR, one entry per CDR3 protein. The table lists around 330,000 distinct CDR3 sequences, more than 55% of them singletons, with roughly 10% in the top ten. Both blood RNA, taken from unsorted whole blood, and germline DNA were extracted. What was sequenced was peripheral blood. These TCRs come from a man aged 35 to 55 with primary liver carcinoma and hepatitis B virus infection.

As regards this clonotype: At one boundary the junction diverges from the germline segment, which might be a read error. The V and J genes are TRBV11-1 and TRBJ1-6, with D tentatively TRBD1 (5 bases). Germline V lookup: CDR1 SGHAT, CDR2 FQDESV (reference sequence). The CDR3 has 15 residues. CDR3: CATSLRGDANSPLRF. The CDR3 nucleotides read TGTGCCACCAGCTTAAGAGGGGATGCCAATTCACCCCTCCGCTTT.

This clonotype was seen at least ten times. This sequence joins TRBV7-8 and TRBJ2-2; TRBD1 matches at 8 bases. CDR1 and CDR2 from the germline V gene are SGHVS and FQNEAQ. Germline trimming cut 7 bases from V and 4 bases from J; bases unmatched to any gene: 8. CDR3 length equals 15 residues. The CDR3 here is CASTQGTGGTGELFF. DNA of the CDR3: TGTGCCAGCACCCAGGGAACAGGGGGCACCGGGGAGCTGTTTTTT.

This chain joins TRBV19 and TRBJ2-5, with TRBD2 as a possible D gene (6 bases). Germline V gives CDR1 LNHDA, CDR2 SQIVND (reference sequence). V was pared by 8 bases and J by 4 bases, with 11 bases between. This CDR3 region has 12 residues. CDR3 sequence: CASGAGPETQYF. The DNA for the CDR3 is TGTGCCAGTGGGGCGGGACCAGAGACCCAGTACTTC.

The chain has TRBV11-2 and TRBJ1-1; D is undetermined. The CDR3 is 15 amino acids. CDR1 and CDR2 from the germline V gene are SGHAT and FQNNGV. Trimming pared 0 bases from V and 0 bases from J, leaving 8 bases between. As DNA, the CDR3 is TGTGCCAGCAGCTTAGAAATGACGGTGAACACTGAAGCTTTCTTT. This sequence encodes CASSLEMTVNTEAFF.

With respect to this clonotype: A much bigger clone sits one base away, suggesting this may be a read error. The V and J genes are TRBV6-5 and TRBJ1-1, with a tentative D call TRBD1 (5 bases). Germline V CDR1 and CDR2: MNHEY, SVGAGI. The CDR3 is 15 amino acids. The CDR3 DNA follows: TGTGTCAGCAGGGCTTTAGAGGGGATGAACACTGAAGCTTTCTTT. This encodes CVSRALEGMNTEAFF.

This clonotype was found many times. V gene TRBV6-2 or TRBV6-3 combines with J gene TRBJ2-7; no firm D call. The CDR3 consists of 11 residues. V lost 7 bases, J lost 0 bases, and 4 bases lay in between. Looked up from germline, CDR1 is MNHEY and CDR2 is SVGEGT. CDR3 DNA: TGTGCCAGCACCTCCTCCTACGAGCAGTACTTC. This sequence encodes CASTSSYEQYF.

With respect to this clonotype: The missing conserved phenylalanine or tryptophan at the end of this CDR3 makes a read error likely. The chain links TRBV29-1 to TRBJ2-7, with D perhaps TRBD1 (5 bases). There are 11 residues in the CDR3. Trimming cost V 8 bases and J 2 bases, with 10 bases left between them. CDR1 is SQVTM, CDR2 ANQGSEA, per germline. The DNA for the CDR3 is TGCAGCTTAGGGGTTCCCTACGAGCAGTACTCC. Translating it yields CSLGVPYEQYS.

A note on this clonotype: The CDR3 end shows no conserved phenylalanine or tryptophan, and so a read error is likely. The V call is TRBV11-1, the J call TRBJ2-7, with D perhaps TRBD2 (6 bases). The CDR3 contains 15 residues. The germline V and J ends were trimmed by 5 bases and 3 bases, with 17 bases remaining between them. Germline V gives CDR1 SGHAT, CDR2 FQDESV (reference sequence). The CDR3 protein is CASSRTRDSHYEQYL. The CDR3 DNA reads TGTGCCAGCAGCCGCACTCGGGACTCCCACTACGAGCAGTACTTA.

This chain uses TRBV12-3 or TRBV12-4 with TRBJ2-5; TRBD1 agrees at 7 bases. The CDR3 totals 13 residues. V trimming: 7 bases; J trimming: 5 bases; junction bases outside the gene matches: 7. CDR3 bases: TGTGCCAGCAAAGAGGGGGCCGGGGAGACCCAGTACTTC. Amino acids: CASKEGAGETQYF.

This chain links TRBV5-1 with TRBJ1-4; 11 bases are shared with TRBD1. Trimming cost V 4 bases and J 7 bases; bases outside gene matches: 3. The CDR3 runs 14 residues. CDR1 is SGHRS, CDR2 YFSETQ, per germline. This CDR3 is CASSTGTGGEKLFF. The CDR3 coding sequence is TGCGCCAGCAGCACGGGGACAGGGGGTGAAAAACTGTTTTTT.

This clonotype was picked up one time. This is likely a read error, given that the CDR3 carries no conserved phenylalanine or tryptophan at its end. It is unclear where the CDR3 begins or ends on the DNA, so no DNA is shown, and the CDR3 is as TCRdb lists it. The rearrangement joins TRBV11-2 to TRBJ2-3; the table's TRBD1 call for D was not verified on the DNA. From germline, CDR1 is SGHAT and CDR2 FQNNGV. From its first to its last residue, the CDR3 has 14 amino acids. The CDR3 sequence: CASSLRTVIDMPYS.

A note on this clonotype: This may arise from a read error, as a much more abundant clone is one base away. The chain carries TRBV4-1 and TRBJ1-5, with D possibly matching TRBD1 (5 bases). Germline CDR1 reads MGHRA; CDR2 reads YSYEKL. The CDR3 contains 16 residues. CDR3 in amino acids: CASSQEPTETNQSQHF. For the CDR3, the DNA is TGCGCCAGCAGCCAAGAGCCGACAGAAACAAATCAGTCCCAGCATTTT.

Concerning this clonotype itself: A much bigger clone sits one base away, suggesting this may be a read error. CDR3 DNA sequence: TGCAGCGTTGAAGATCGGGGACAGACTCCGAATGAGCAGTTCTTC. Encoded protein: CSVEDRGQTPNEQFF. The V call is TRBV29-1, the J call TRBJ2-1, with 7 positions matching TRBD1. The CDR3 has 15 amino acids. With V trimmed by 0 bases and J by 7 bases, 9 bases remained unmatched. Germline V gives CDR1 SQVTM, CDR2 ANQGSEA.

In regard to this clonotype: Being one base from a much bigger clone, this may be a read error. This chain uses TRBV5-5 with TRBJ1-5; 9 bases are shared with TRBD1. Germline CDR1 SGHKS, CDR2 YYEKEE (reference sequence). This CDR3 comprises 17 residues. CDR3 protein: CANSLTGTGFSNQPQHF. CDR3 DNA sequence: TGTGCCAACAGCTTGACCGGGACAGGGTTTAGCAATCAGCCCCAGCATTTT.

This clonotype was observed at least ten times. V and J are TRBV5-4 and TRBJ2-6; tentatively, D is TRBD1 or TRBD2 (5 bases each). With 4 bases removed from V and 2 bases from J, the gap between germline ends came to 10 bases. The CDR3 sequence is 15 residues long. Germline-derived CDR1 and CDR2 are SGHNT and YYREEE (reference sequence). CDR3 coding DNA: TGTGCCAGCAGCCTCAGGGACCCTGGGGCCAACGTCCTGACTTTC. Protein product: CASSLRDPGANVLTF.

In this sample, this clonotype turned up once. This could be a read error, since a much larger clone is one nucleotide away. V usage is TRBV5-6 and J usage is TRBJ2-1, with 8 bases identical to TRBD1. CDR3 size: 15 residues. V shed 2 bases, J shed 8 bases, and the junction held 9 bases outside the gene matches. The germline gives CDR1 SGHDT, CDR2 YYEEEE. CDR3 DNA sequence: TGTGCCAGCAGCTTACGGGGACAGGCCATCTATGAGCAGTTCTTC. It encodes CASSLRGQAIYEQFF.

Remarks on this clonotype: Germline is not matched at one junction end, which may reflect a read error. The chain has TRBV6-1 and TRBJ1-5; D may be TRBD1 (6 bases). The germline CDR1 and CDR2 sequences are MNHNS and SASEGT. This CDR3 has 15 amino acids. The CDR3 protein is CVSSEDRRENQPQHF. DNA of the CDR3: TGTGTCAGCAGTGAAGACAGGCGGGAAAATCAGCCCCAGCATTTT.

Concerning this clonotype: Its ends do not fully match the called genes, so a read error is possible. The chain employs TRBV11-2 and TRBJ1-4; 7 nucleotides align to TRBD1. The CDR3 sequence is 15 residues long. Germline-derived CDR1 and CDR2 are SGHAT and FQNNGV. The CDR3 loop reads CASSLRGLTNGKLFF. Written as DNA, the CDR3 is TGTGCCAGCAGCTTAAGGGGGCTCACTAATGGAAAACTGTTTTTT.

This clonotype showed up just a few times. The CDR3 DNA reads as TGTGCCAGCAGCTTGCGGGGGGGAGGCTACGAGCAGTACTTC. Amino acid sequence: CASSLRGGGYEQYF. The chain uses TRBV5-4 and TRBJ2-7, with 8 positions matching TRBD2. The CDR3 runs to 14 residues. The germline CDR1 and CDR2 sequences are SGHNT and YYREEE (reference sequence). Trimming removed 1 base from V and 3 bases from J; junction bases left unmatched: 3. Supplemented by reference TRBV5-4 and TRBJ2-7, the full variable domain reads ETGVTQSPTHLIKTRGQQVTLRCSSQSGHNTVSWYQQALGQGPQFIFQYYREEENGRGNFPPRFSGLQFPNYSSELNVNALELDDSALYLCASSLRGGGYEQYFGPGTRLTVT.

This clonotype was picked up many times. The rearrangement links TRBV12-3 or TRBV12-4 to TRBJ2-1, with D hard to call. The CDR3 covers 12 residues. Trimming pared 6 bases from V and 6 bases from J, leaving 9 bases between. The chain's CDR3 is CASSSLGNEQFF. Written as DNA, the CDR3 is TGTGCCAGCAGCTCCTTAGGCAATGAGCAGTTCTTC.

To note about this clonotype: One base away lies a much larger clone, so this may be a sequencing read error. The chain is built from TRBV5-4 and TRBJ2-4; D gene ambiguous. The CDR3 spans 13 residues. Germline CDR1 and CDR2: SGHNT and YYREEE (reference sequence). The CDR3 sequence: CVSSPKAKNIQYF. CDR3 DNA sequence: TGTGTCAGCAGCCCGAAAGCCAAAAACATTCAGTACTTC.

As concerns this clonotype: An end of the junction differs from the germline gene, which may be a read error. CDR3 amino acids: CACRTGTTRGETQYF. The CDR3 DNA follows: TGTGCCTGCAGGACCGGGACTACCCGAGGGGAGACCCAGTACTTC. This chain uses TRBV28 with TRBJ2-5; 7 bases agree with TRBD2. CDR1 and CDR2 (germline): MDHEN, SYDVKM. The CDR3 has 15 amino acids.

This clonotype was counted only a few times. The chain uses TRBV29-1 and TRBJ2-3; D gene unclear. The V gene's germline CDR1 is SQVTM and CDR2 ANQGSEA. The V gene lost 6 bases and the J gene lost 0 bases, with 10 bases spanning the gap. The CDR3 is made up of 13 amino acids. The CDR3 sequence: CSVGPLSTDTQYF. CDR3 bases: TGCAGCGTCGGACCTCTTAGCACAGATACGCAGTATTTT.